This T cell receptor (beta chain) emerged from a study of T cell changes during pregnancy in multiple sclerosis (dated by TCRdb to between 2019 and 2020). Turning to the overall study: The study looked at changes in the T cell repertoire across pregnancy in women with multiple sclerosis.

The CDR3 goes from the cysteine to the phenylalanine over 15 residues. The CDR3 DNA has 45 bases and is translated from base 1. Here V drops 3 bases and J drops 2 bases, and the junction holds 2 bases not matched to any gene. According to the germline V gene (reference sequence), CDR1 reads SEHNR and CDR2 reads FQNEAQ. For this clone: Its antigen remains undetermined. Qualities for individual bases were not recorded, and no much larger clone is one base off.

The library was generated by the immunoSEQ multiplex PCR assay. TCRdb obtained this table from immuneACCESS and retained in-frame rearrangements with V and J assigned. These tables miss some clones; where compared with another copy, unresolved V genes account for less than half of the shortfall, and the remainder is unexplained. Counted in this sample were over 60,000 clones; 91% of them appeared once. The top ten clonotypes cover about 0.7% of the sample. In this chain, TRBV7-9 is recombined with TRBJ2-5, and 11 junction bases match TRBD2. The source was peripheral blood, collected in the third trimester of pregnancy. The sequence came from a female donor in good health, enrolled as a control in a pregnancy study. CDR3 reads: CASSLASGGQETQYF. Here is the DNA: TGTGCCAGCAGCTTGGCTAGCGGGGGGCAAGAGACCCAGTACTTC. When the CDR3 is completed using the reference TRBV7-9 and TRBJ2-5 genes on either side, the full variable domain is DTGVSQNPRHKITKRGQNVTFRCDPISEHNRLYWYRQTLGQGPEFLTYFQNEAQLEKSRLLSDRFSAERPKGSFSTLEIQRTEQGDSAMYLCASSLASGGQETQYFGPGTRLLVL.